This T cell receptor (beta chain) was identified in a study of cytomegalovirus exposure and HLA in healthy donors. The germline V and J ends were trimmed by 5 bases and 0 bases, with 10 bases remaining between them. The CDR3 is made up of 13 amino acids. Germline CDR1 reads GTSNPN; CDR2 reads SVGIG (reference sequence). Only in-frame clones appear in the TCRdb table, and some are missing; sequencing was by immunoSEQ multiplex PCR. The sample includes some 340,000 clones, about 90% of them seen just once. This clone is a singleton in its sample. The V gene is TRBV30, the J gene TRBJ1-2; no firm D call. This clonotype was obtained from a woman aged 30 to 39 in good health and CMV-seropositive. The sequenced sample was PBMCs. CDR3 region: CAWEEQANYGYTF. In nucleotides, the CDR3 is TGTGCCTGGGAGGAGCAGGCTAACTATGGCTACACCTTC.